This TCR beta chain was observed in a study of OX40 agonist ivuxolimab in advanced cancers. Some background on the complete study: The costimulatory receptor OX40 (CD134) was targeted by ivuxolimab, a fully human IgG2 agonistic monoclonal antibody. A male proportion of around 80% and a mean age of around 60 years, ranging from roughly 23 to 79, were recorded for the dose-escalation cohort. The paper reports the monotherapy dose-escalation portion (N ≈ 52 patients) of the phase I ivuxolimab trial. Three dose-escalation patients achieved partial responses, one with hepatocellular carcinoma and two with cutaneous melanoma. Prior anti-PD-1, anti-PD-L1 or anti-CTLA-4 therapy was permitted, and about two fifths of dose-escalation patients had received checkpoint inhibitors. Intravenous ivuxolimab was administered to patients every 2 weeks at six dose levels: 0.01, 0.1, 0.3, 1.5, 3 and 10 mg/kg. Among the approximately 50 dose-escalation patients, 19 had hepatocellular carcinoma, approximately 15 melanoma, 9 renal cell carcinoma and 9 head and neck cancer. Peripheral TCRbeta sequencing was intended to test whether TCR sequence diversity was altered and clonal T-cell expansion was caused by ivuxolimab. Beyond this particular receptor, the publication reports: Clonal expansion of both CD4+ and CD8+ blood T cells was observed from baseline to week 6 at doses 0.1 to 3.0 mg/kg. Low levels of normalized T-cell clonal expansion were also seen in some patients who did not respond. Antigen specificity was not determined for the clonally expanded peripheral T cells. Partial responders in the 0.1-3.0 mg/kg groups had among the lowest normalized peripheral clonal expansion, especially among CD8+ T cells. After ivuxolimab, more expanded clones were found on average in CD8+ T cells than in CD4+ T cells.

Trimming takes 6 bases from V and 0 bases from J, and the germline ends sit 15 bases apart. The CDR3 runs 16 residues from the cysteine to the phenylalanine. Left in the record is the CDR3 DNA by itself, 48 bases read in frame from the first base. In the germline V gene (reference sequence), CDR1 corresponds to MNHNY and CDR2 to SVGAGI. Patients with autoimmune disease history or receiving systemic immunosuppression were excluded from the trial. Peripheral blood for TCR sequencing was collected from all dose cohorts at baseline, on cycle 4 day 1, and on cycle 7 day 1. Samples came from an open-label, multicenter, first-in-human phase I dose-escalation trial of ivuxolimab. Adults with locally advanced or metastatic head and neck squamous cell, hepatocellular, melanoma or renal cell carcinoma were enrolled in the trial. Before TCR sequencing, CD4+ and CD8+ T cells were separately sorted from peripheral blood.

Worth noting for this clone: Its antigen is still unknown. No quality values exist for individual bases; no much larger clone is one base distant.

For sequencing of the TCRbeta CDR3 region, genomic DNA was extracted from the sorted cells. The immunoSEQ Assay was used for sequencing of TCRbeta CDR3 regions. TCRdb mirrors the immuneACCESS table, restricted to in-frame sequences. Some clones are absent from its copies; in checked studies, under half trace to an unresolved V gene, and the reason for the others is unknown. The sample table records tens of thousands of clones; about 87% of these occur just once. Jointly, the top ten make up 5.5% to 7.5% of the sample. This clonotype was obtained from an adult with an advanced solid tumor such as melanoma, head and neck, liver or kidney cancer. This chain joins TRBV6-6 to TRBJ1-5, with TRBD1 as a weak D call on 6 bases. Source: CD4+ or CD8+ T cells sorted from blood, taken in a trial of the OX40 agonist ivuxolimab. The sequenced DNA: TGTGCCAGCAGCTCCAGGGGTCTCGATAGCAATCAGCCCCAGCATTTT. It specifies CASSSRGLDSNQPQHF.